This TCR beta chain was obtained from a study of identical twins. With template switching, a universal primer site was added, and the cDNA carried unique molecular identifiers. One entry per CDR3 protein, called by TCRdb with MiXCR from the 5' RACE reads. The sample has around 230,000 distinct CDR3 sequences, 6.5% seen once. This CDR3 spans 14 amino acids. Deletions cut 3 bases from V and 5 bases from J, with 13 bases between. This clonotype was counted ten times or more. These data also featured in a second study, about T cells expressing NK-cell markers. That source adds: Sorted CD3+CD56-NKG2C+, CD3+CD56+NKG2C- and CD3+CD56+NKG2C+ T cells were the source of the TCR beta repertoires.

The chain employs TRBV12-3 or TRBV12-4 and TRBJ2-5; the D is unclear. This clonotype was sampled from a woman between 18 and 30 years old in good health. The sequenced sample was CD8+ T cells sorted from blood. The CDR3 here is CASSFLGPGETQYF. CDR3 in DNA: TGTGCCAGCAGTTTTCTAGGCCCTGGGGAGACCCAGTACTTC.